What follows are 19 T cell receptor beta chains derived from one specimen sequenced in a study of blood T cell repertoires in COVID-19. Assay: immunoSEQ multiplex PCR; the TCRdb copy retains only in-frame clones and omits some. Of roughly 100,000 clones listed, under 90% are singletons. The sequencing input was peripheral blood. These receptors came from a human donor in a cohort sampled during active or convalescent COVID-19.

In its sample, this clone was seen once. This sequence joins TRBV11-3 and TRBJ2-5; 8 bases are a match to TRBD2. This CDR3 has 15 residues. V lost 1 base, J lost 5 bases, and 6 bases stayed unmatched. Germline V lookup: CDR1 SGHNT, CDR2 YENEEA. The CDR3 here is CASSLGTSIQETQYF. The CDR3 bases are TGTGCCAGCAGCTTAGGGACTAGCATCCAGGAGACCCAGTACTTC. The whole variable domain, remainder taken from reference TRBV11-3 and TRBJ2-5, is EAGVVQSPRYKIIEKKQPVAFWCNPISGHNTLYWYLQNLGQGPELLIRYENEEAVDDSQLPKDRFSAERLKGVDSTLKIQPAELGDSAVYLCASSLGTSIQETQYFGPGTRLLVL.

J is TRBJ2-4 and V is TRBV6-5; D might be TRBD1 (5 bases). The germline V gene has CDR1 MNHEY and CDR2 SVGAGI. V was cut by 8 bases and J by 8 bases, with 13 bases left in between. The CDR3 length is 12 residues. The CDR3 region has the DNA TGTGCCAGCGGAGACAGTACGGACATTCAGTACTTC. Translating gives CASGDSTDIQYF.

The rearrangement uses TRBV6-5 and TRBJ1-6, with D maybe TRBD1 (6 bases). The CDR3 loop spans 14 amino acids. Trimming removed 8 bases at V and 7 bases at J, with 15 bases between. CDR1 is MNHEY, CDR2 SVGAGI, per germline. This CDR3 reads CASGIIRGNSPLHF. CDR3 DNA: TGTGCCAGCGGGATAATAAGGGGGAATTCACCCCTCCACTTT.

The genes are TRBV10-3 and TRBJ2-3; TRBD2 aligns across 12 bases. Looked up from germline, CDR1 is ENHRY and CDR2 is SYGVKD. Trimming at V came to 0 bases and at J to 4 bases, leaving 8 bases not matched to a gene. This CDR3 region has 18 residues. CDR3 sequence reads: CAISESSSGGAVADTQYF. The CDR3 nucleotides read TGTGCCATCAGTGAGTCGTCTAGCGGGGGGGCGGTCGCAGATACGCAGTATTTT.

The V gene is TRBV21-1, the J gene TRBJ2-3; the DNA was not compared with TRBD1, the D call given in the table. TRBV21-1 constitutes a pseudogene. This CDR3 is built from 17 residues. The CDR3 loop is CASSKYEGHSSPDTQYF. The CDR3 nucleotides are TGTGCCAGCAGCAAATACGAGGGACACTCAAGCCCAGATACGCAGTATTTT.

The rearrangement links TRBV11-3 to TRBJ2-7; 7 bases line up with TRBD2. The V gene's germline CDR1 is SGHNT and CDR2 YENEEA. After removal of 4 bases from V and 0 bases from J, the junction contained 12 bases not matched to a gene. The CDR3 has 17 amino acids. The CDR3 DNA reads as TGTGCCAGCAGCTCAATGGTGGGGGGGTCAAACTCCTACGAGCAGTACTTC. As protein: CASSSMVGGSNSYEQYF.

Only one count was recorded for this clone. The chain recombines TRBV7-2 with TRBJ1-1, with D hard to call. The V and J ends lost 6 bases and 4 bases respectively, with 12 bases between them. Germline V lookup: CDR1 SGHTA, CDR2 FQGNSA. The CDR3 has 13 amino acids. In nucleotides, the CDR3 is TGTGCCAGCAGACGTGAGGCGGGCACTGAAGCTTTCTTT. Amino acids: CASRREAGTEAFF. Together with reference TRBV7-2 and TRBJ1-1, the CDR3 gives the full variable domain: GAGVSQSPSNKVTEKGKDVELRCDPISGHTALYWYRQSLGQGLEFLIYFQGNSAPDKSGLPSDRFSAERTGGSVSTLTIQRTQQEDSAVYLCASRREAGTEAFFGQGTRLTVV.

The genes are TRBV27 and TRBJ1-6; possible D gene TRBD1, 5 bases. Germline V CDR1 and CDR2: MNHEY, SMNVEV (reference sequence). The V gene lost 9 bases and the J gene lost 0 bases, with 9 bases spanning the gap. The CDR3 totals 14 residues. The CDR3 nucleotides read TGTGCCAGTACGGGGGGCTCCTATAATTCACCCCTCCACTTT. Translating gives CASTGGSYNSPLHF.

This chain links TRBV7-2 with TRBJ2-3, with TRBD1 matching 8 bases. V dropped 7 bases and J dropped 2; count of bases not matched to a gene: 5. CDR1 and CDR2 (germline): SGHTA, FQGNSA. The CDR3 covers 14 residues. The CDR3 nucleotides are TGTGCCAGCAACAGGGGGGACATCACAGATACGCAGTATTTT. Encoded protein: CASNRGDITDTQYF.

V is TRBV5-6 and J is TRBJ1-4; D unresolved. This CDR3 spans 13 amino acids. With 0 bases removed from V and 8 bases from J, the gap between germline ends came to 8 bases. Germline loops: CDR1 SGHDT, CDR2 YYEEEE. CDR3: CASSLDPGEKLFF. CDR3 coding DNA: TGTGCCAGCAGCTTGGACCCGGGGGAAAAACTGTTTTTT.

The gene calls are TRBV27 and TRBJ2-2, with 7 bases lining up with TRBD2. Per germline, CDR1 MNHEY and CDR2 SMNVEV (reference sequence). The CDR3 has 16 amino acids. Trimming removed 0 bases from V and 4 bases from J; junction bases left unmatched: 5. The CDR3 DNA follows: TGTGCCAGCAGTTTATCTGGGGGGGGACTCACCGGGGAGCTGTTTTTT. Protein sequence: CASSLSGGGLTGELFF.

This sequence joins TRBV6-5 and TRBJ1-2, with a weak D call TRBD1 (5 bases). This CDR3 comprises 14 residues. Germline CDR1 reads MNHEY; CDR2 reads SVGAGI. Deletions cut 5 bases from V and 8 bases from J, with 18 bases between. The CDR3 nucleotides are TGTGCCAGCAGTCCGGGAGGGGACGGCGGGGGCTACACCTTC. It codes for CASSPGGDGGGYTF.

The chain recombines TRBV18 with TRBJ2-2; D gene ambiguous. V was pared by 1 base and J by 0 bases, with 6 bases between. The CDR3 loop spans 15 amino acids. Germline CDR1 KGHSH, CDR2 LQKENI. The CDR3 here is CASSPRLTNTGELFF. CDR3 bases: TGTGCCAGCTCACCACGTTTAACGAACACCGGGGAGCTGTTTTTT.

J is TRBJ2-2 and V is TRBV4-3, with a tentative D call TRBD2 (6 bases). The germline V gene encodes CDR1 LGHNA and CDR2 YSLEER. V shed 4 bases and J shed 6 bases, with 15 bases lying between them. The CDR3 spans 15 residues. The CDR3 sequence is CASSLFGTAAGELFF. The CDR3 DNA is TGCGCCAGCAGCCTATTCGGGACTGCCGCCGGGGAGCTGTTTTTT.

This chain connects TRBV27 to TRBJ1-1, with D uncertain. From germline, CDR1 is MNHEY and CDR2 SMNVEV (reference sequence). V gave up 0 bases and J gave up 4 bases, with 12 bases separating them. The CDR3 runs 15 residues. The CDR3 DNA is TGTGCCAGCAGTTTATCGGGAGTTGTGGGCACTGAAGCTTTCTTT. This gives the protein CASSLSGVVGTEAFF.

The table lists this clone with many counts. The chain has TRBV29-1 and TRBJ1-3; D remains unclear. V was cut by 5 bases and J by 0 bases, with 20 bases left in between. The germline gives CDR1 SQVTM, CDR2 ANQGSEA. The CDR3 covers 17 residues. The CDR3 region is CSVPAPSTARSGNTIYF. Here the CDR3 DNA reads TGCAGCGTTCCTGCCCCATCGACTGCGCGCTCTGGAAACACCATATATTTT.

About this clone itself: Germline and junction disagree at one end, which may indicate a read error. The chain recombines TRBV20-1 with TRBJ1-2; D uncertain. The CDR3 runs 9 residues. Germline loops: CDR1 DFQATT, CDR2 SNEGSKA (reference sequence). The CDR3 DNA reads TGCAGTGCTAGAGATCCGGGAGCCTTC. It is translated as CSARDPGAF.

The rearrangement uses TRBV5-1 and TRBJ1-2, with D tentatively TRBD1 (6 bases). This CDR3 has 14 amino acids. The V end lost 4 bases, the J end lost 6 bases, and 16 bases lay between the germline ends. Germline V gives CDR1 SGHRS, CDR2 YFSETQ. The CDR3 protein is CASSAQGRLDGYTF. The CDR3 region has the DNA TGCGCCAGCAGCGCCCAGGGGCGCTTGGATGGCTACACCTTC. Combining the CDR3 with reference TRBV5-1 and TRBJ1-2 gives the whole variable domain KAGVTQTPRYLIKTRGQQVTLSCSPISGHRSVSWYQQTPGQGLQFLFEYFSETQRNKGNFPGRFSGRQFSNSRSEMNVSTLELGDSALYLCASSAQGRLDGYTFGSGTRLTVV.

This clone was seen a handful of times. The V gene is TRBV5-4, the J gene TRBJ1-1, with 7 bases lining up with TRBD1. Germline V gene data show CDR1 as SGHNT and CDR2 as YYREEE (reference sequence). Unmatched junction bases numbered 6, after V lost 3 bases and J lost 1 base. The CDR3 contains 15 residues. In DNA form, the CDR3 reads TGTGCCAGCAGCTACACGACAGGGACGAACACTGAAGCTTTCTTT. This codes for CASSYTTGTNTEAFF.